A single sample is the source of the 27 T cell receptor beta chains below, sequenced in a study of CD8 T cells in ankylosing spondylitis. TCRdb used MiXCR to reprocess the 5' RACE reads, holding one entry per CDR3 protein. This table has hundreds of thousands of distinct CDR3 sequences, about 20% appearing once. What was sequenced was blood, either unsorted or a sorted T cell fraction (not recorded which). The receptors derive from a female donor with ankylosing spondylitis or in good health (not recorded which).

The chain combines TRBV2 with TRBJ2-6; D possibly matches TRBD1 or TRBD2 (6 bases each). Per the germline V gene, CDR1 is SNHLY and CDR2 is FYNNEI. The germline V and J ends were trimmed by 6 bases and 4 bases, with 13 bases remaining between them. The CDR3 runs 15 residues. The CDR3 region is CASSPEGGGANVLTF. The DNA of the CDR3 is TGTGCCAGCAGCCCCGAGGGGGGCGGGGCCAACGTCCTGACTTTC.

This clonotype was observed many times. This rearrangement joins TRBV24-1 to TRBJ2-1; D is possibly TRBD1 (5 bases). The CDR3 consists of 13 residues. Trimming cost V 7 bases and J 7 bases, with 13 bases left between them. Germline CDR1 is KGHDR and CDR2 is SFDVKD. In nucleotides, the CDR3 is TGTGCCACCAGCGCCACCTCAGGGAATGAGCAGTTCTTC. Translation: CATSATSGNEQFF.

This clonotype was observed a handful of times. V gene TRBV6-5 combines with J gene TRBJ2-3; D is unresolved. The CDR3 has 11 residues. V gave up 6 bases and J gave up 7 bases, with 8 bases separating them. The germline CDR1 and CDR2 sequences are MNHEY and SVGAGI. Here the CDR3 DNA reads TGTGCCAGCAGCCAAGGTCATACGCAGTATTTT. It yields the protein CASSQGHTQYF.

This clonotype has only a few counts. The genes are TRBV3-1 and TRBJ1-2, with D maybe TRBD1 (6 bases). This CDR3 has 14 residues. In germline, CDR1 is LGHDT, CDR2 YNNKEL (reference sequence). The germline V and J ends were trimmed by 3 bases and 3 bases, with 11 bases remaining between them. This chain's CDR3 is CASSHPGVHYGYTF. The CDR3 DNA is TGTGCCAGCAGCCATCCAGGGGTGCACTATGGCTACACCTTC. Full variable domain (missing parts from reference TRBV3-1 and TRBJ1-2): DTAVSQTPKYLVTQMGNDKSIKCEQNLGHDTMYWYKQDSKKFLKIMFSYNNKELIINETVPNRFSPKSPDKAHLNLHINSLELGDSAVYFCASSHPGVHYGYTFGSGTRLTVV.

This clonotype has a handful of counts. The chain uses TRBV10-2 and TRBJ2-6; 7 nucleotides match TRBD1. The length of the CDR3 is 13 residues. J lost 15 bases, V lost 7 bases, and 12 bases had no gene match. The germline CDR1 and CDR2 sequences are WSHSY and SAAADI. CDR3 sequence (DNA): TGCGCCAGCACCACAGGGGCCAGCGGTGCCCTGACTTTC. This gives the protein CASTTGASGALTF.

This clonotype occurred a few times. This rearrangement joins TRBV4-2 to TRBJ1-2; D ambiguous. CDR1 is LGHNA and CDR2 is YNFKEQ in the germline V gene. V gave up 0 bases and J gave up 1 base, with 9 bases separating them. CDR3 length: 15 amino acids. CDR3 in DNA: TGTGCCAGCAGCCAAGATCCCGGCCTTAACTATGGCTACACCTTC. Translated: CASSQDPGLNYGYTF.

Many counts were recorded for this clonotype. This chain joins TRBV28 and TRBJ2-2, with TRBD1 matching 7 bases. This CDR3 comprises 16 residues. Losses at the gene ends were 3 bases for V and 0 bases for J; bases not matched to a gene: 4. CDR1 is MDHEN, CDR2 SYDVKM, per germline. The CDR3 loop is CASSFGTATNTGELFF. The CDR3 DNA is TGTGCCAGCAGTTTTGGGACAGCCACGAACACCGGGGAGCTGTTTTTT.

The CDR3 DNA reads as TGCGCCAGCAGCTTGGTATCAGGGATTTCTAGCACAGATACGCAGTATTTT. Amino acids: CASSLVSGISSTDTQYF. The chain employs TRBV5-1 and TRBJ2-3, with D perhaps matching TRBD1 (5 bases). This CDR3 has 17 residues. The germline gives CDR1 SGHRS, CDR2 YFSETQ. Trimming left V 0 bases short and J 0 bases short, with 14 bases between.

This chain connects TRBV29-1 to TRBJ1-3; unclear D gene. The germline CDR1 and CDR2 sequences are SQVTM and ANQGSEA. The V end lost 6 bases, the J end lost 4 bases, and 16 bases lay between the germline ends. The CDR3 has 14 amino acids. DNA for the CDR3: TGCAGCGTCACTCTGGCCTTGGGAGGAAACACCATATATTTT. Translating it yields CSVTLALGGNTIYF. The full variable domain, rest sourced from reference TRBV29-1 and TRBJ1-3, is SAVISQKPSRDICQRGTSLTIQCQVDSQVTMMFWYRQQPGQSLTLIATANQGSEATYESGFVIDKFPISRPNLTFSTLTVSNMSPEDSSIYLCSVTLALGGNTIYFGEGSWLTVV.

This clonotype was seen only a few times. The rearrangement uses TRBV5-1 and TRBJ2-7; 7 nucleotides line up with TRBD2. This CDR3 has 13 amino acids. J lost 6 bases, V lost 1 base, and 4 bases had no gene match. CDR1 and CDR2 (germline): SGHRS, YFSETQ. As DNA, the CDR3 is TGCGCCAGCAGCTTGACGGGAGGAACCGAGCAGTACTTC. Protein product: CASSLTGGTEQYF. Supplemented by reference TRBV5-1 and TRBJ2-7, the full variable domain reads KAGVTQTPRYLIKTRGQQVTLSCSPISGHRSVSWYQQTPGQGLQFLFEYFSETQRNKGNFPGRFSGRQFSNSRSEMNVSTLELGDSALYLCASSLTGGTEQYFGPGTRLTVT.

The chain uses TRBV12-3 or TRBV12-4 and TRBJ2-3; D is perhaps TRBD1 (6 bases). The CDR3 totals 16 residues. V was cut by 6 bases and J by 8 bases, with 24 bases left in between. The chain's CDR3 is CASRPMGDTAAGTQYF. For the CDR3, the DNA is TGTGCCAGCAGGCCTATGGGGGACACCGCCGCGGGTACGCAGTATTTT.

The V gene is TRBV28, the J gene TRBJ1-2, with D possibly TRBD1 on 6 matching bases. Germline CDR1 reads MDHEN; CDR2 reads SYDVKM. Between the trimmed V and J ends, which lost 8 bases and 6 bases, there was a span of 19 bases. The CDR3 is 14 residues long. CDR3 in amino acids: CASLIPGQLHGYTF. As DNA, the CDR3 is TGTGCCAGCTTAATCCCAGGACAGCTTCATGGCTACACCTTC.

The CDR3 DNA sequence: TGTGCCAGCAGAGGGACAGGGGGCTTTTATGGCTACACCTTC. This encodes CASRGTGGFYGYTF. The chain employs TRBV12-3 or TRBV12-4 and TRBJ1-2; the match to TRBD1 covers 12 bases. V shed 6 bases and J 5 bases; nucleotides not matched to a gene: 4. The CDR3 contains 14 residues.

CDR3 coding DNA: TGCAGTGCTAGAGCCGGAGGGAGGAACACTGAAGCTTTCTTT. This encodes CSARAGGRNTEAFF. The chain couples TRBV20-1 to TRBJ1-1, with no clear D. Germline-derived CDR1 and CDR2 are DFQATT and SNEGSKA (reference sequence). The CDR3 sequence is 14 residues long. V was cut by 1 base and J by 1 base, with 10 bases left in between.

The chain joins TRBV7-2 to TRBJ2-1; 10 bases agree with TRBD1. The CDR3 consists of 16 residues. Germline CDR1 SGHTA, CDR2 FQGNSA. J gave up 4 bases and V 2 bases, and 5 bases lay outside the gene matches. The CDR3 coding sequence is TGTGCCAGCAGCTTAAAGGGACAGGGGTTTTACAATGAGCAGTTCTTC. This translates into CASSLKGQGFYNEQFF.

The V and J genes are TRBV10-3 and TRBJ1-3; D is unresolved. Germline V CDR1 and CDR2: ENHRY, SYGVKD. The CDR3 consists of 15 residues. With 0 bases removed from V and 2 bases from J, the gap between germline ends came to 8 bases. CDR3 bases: TGTGCCATCAGTGAGTCGGGCCAACCTGGAAACACCATATATTTT. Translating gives CAISESGQPGNTIYF.

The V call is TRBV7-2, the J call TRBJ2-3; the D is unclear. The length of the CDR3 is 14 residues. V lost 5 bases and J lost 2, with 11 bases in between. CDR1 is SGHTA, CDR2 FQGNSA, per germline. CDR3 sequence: CASSRMAATDTQYF. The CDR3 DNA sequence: TGTGCCAGCAGCCGTATGGCCGCCACAGATACGCAGTATTTT.

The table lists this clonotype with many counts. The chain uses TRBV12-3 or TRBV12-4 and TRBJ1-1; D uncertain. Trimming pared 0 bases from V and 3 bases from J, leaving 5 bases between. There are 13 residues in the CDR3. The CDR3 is CASSLAGYTEAFF. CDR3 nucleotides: TGTGCCAGCAGTTTAGCCGGATACACTGAAGCTTTCTTT.

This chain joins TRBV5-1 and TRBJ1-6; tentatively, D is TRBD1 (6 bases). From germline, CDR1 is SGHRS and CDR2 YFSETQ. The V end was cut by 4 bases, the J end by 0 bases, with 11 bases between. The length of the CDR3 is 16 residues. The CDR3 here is CASSQGGSSYNSPLHF. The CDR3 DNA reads TGCGCCAGCAGCCAAGGGGGGAGCTCCTATAATTCACCCCTCCACTTT.

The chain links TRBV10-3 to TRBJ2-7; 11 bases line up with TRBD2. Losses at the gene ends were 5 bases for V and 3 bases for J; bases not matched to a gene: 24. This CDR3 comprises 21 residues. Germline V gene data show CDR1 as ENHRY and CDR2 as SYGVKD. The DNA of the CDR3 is TGTGCCATCAGTCTAGCGGGAGGTTGGGGGCCGGTTGGAGTTGTACGCTACGAGCAGTACTTC. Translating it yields CAISLAGGWGPVGVVRYEQYF.

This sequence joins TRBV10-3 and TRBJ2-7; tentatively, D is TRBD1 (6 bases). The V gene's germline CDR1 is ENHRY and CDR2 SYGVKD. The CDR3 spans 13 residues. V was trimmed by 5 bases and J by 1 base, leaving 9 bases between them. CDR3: CAISSGDSYEQYF. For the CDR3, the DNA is TGTGCCATCAGTTCAGGGGATTCCTACGAGCAGTACTTC.

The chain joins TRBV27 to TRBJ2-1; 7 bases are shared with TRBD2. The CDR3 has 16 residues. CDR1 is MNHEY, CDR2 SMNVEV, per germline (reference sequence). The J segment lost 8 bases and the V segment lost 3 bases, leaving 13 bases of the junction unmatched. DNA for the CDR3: TGTGCCAGCAGTTTCCCCTTTGGCGGGAGTTACCATGAGCAGTTCTTC. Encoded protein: CASSFPFGGSYHEQFF.

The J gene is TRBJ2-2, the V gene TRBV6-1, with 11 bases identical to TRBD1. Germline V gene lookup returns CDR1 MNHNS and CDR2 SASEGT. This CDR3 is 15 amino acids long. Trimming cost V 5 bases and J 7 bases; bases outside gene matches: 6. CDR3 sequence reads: CASSQGQGGVGELFF. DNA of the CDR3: TGTGCCAGCAGTCAGGGACAGGGGGGCGTCGGGGAGCTGTTTTTT.

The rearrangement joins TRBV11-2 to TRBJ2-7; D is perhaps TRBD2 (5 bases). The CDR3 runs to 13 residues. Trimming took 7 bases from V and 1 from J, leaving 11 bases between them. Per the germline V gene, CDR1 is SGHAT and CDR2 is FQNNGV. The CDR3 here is CASTRRTSYEQYF. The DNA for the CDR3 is TGTGCCAGCACCCGGCGGACTTCCTACGAGCAGTACTTC. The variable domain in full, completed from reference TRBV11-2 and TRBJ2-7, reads EAGVAQSPRYKIIEKRQSVAFWCNPISGHATLYWYQQILGQGPKLLIQFQNNGVVDDSQLPKDRFSAERLKGVDSTLKIQPAKLEDSAVYLCASTRRTSYEQYFGPGTRLTVT.

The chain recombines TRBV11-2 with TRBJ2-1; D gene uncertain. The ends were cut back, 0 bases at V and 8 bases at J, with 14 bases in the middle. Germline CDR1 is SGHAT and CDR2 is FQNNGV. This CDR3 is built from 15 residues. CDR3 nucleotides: TGTGCCAGCAGCTTAGAACCCCCCAAAATCCATGAGCAGTTCTTC. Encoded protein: CASSLEPPKIHEQFF.

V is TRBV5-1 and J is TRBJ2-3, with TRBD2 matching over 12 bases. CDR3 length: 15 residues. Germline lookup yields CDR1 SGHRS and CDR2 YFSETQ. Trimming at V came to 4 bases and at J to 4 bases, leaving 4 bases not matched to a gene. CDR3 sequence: CASSRTSGTPDTQYF. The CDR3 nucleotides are TGCGCCAGCAGCCGGACTAGCGGGACCCCAGATACGCAGTATTTT.

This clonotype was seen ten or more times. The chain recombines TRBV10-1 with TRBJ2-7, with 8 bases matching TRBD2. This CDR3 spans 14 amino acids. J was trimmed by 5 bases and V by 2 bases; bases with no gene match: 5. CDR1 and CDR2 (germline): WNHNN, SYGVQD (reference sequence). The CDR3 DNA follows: TGCGCCAGCAGTGAGAGCGGGAGCGGCGACGAGCAGTACTTC. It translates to CASSESGSGDEQYF.